Presented here are 28 T cell receptor beta chains from one specimen sequenced in a study of long-term antiretroviral therapy in people with HIV. Survey-level immunoSEQ v3.0 assays were run. Assay: immunoSEQ multiplex PCR; the TCRdb copy retains only in-frame clones and omits some. The sample gives tens of thousands of clones, over 90% of which show up once; more than 3% is in the top ten. The sample was unsorted PBMCs, taken 5.3 years after starting antiretroviral therapy. These TCRs come from a man in his forties or fifties with HIV.

The chain links TRBV11-2 to TRBJ2-1, with 15 bases lining up with TRBD2. The germline V gene encodes CDR1 SGHAT and CDR2 FQNNGV. V shed 3 bases, J shed 10 bases, and the junction held 4 bases outside the gene matches. CDR3 length: 15 residues. The CDR3 sequence is CASSFGLAGGNEQFF. CDR3 DNA: TGTGCCAGCAGCTTCGGACTAGCGGGGGGGAACGAGCAGTTCTTC.

The chain is built from TRBV2 and TRBJ2-1; a possible D gene is TRBD2 (6 bases). The germline gives CDR1 SNHLY, CDR2 FYNNEI. CDR3 length equals 14 residues. The germline V and J ends were trimmed by 11 bases and 1 base, with 15 bases remaining between them. DNA of the CDR3: TGTGCCTCCCACCCGGGGGAGTCCTACAATGAGCAGTTCTTC. Its protein is CASHPGESYNEQFF.

V usage is TRBV6-1 and J usage is TRBJ1-1, with TRBD1 matching 8 bases. CDR3 length: 14 amino acids. The V gene end was trimmed by 5 bases and the J gene end by 4 bases; junction bases not matched to a gene: 6. Germline loops: CDR1 MNHNS, CDR2 SASEGT. CDR3 DNA: TGTGCCAGCAGTCCGGACAGGGTTGGCACTGAAGCTTTCTTT. Protein: CASSPDRVGTEAFF.

A single count supports this clone. J is TRBJ2-3 and V is TRBV5-6; 13 bases agree with TRBD2. Germline lookup yields CDR1 SGHDT and CDR2 YYEEEE. CDR3 length: 19 residues. Trimming cost V 0 bases and J 1 base; bases outside gene matches: 8. The CDR3 nucleotides are TGTGCCAGCAGCTTGGGAGGACTAGCGGGGGCCCTCCGCACAGATACGCAGTATTTT. Translation: CASSLGGLAGALRTDTQYF.

This chain links TRBV2 with TRBJ2-3; D is perhaps TRBD1 or TRBD2 (5 bases each). Germline V lookup: CDR1 SNHLY, CDR2 FYNNEI. This CDR3 region has 16 residues. The V gene lost 4 bases and the J gene lost 2 bases, with 16 bases spanning the gap. The CDR3 bases are TGTGCCAGCAGTGCGACCCGGGACGTAGACACAGATACGCAGTATTTT. Encoded protein: CASSATRDVDTDTQYF. The full variable domain, in which reference TRBV2 and TRBJ2-3 provide the parts outside the CDR3, is EPEVTQTPSHQVTQMGQEVILRCVPISNHLYFYWYRQILGQKVEFLVSFYNNEISEKSEIFDDQFSVERPDGSNFTLKIRSTKLEDSAMYFCASSATRDVDTDTQYFGPGTRLTVL.

V gene TRBV19 combines with J gene TRBJ1-1; tentative D call: TRBD1 (5 bases). The CDR3 extends over 14 amino acids. Germline assignment: CDR1 LNHDA and CDR2 SQIVND (reference sequence). V lost 3 bases, J lost 5 bases, and 13 bases lay in between. The CDR3: CASSIGAEGTEAFF. CDR3 nucleotide sequence: TGTGCCAGTAGTATCGGGGCCGAGGGAACTGAAGCTTTCTTT.

The CDR3 loop is CASSVNRGLYEQYF. The CDR3 DNA follows: TGTGCCAGCAGCGTTAACAGGGGACTCTACGAGCAGTACTTC. The chain combines TRBV5-8 with TRBJ2-7, with TRBD1 as a possible D gene (7 bases). The CDR3 totals 14 residues. The germline V and J ends were trimmed by 4 bases and 3 bases, with 14 bases remaining between them. The V gene's germline CDR1 is SGHTS and CDR2 YDEGEE.

J is TRBJ2-7 and V is TRBV27, with 8 bases that match TRBD2. The ends lost 0 bases at V and 0 bases at J; junction bases unmatched: 13. Germline V lookup: CDR1 MNHEY, CDR2 SMNVEV (reference sequence). The CDR3 runs 19 residues. As DNA, the CDR3 is TGTGCCAGCAGTTTATCGAATACTTGGACGGGAGGGGGCTCCTACGAGCAGTACTTC. It translates to CASSLSNTWTGGGSYEQYF.

The chain links TRBV2 to TRBJ2-1; D might be TRBD2 (6 bases). Trimming pared 3 bases from V and 2 bases from J, leaving 20 bases between. This CDR3 has 18 amino acids. Germline-derived CDR1 and CDR2 are SNHLY and FYNNEI. CDR3 in amino acids: CASSEAPLDGSAYNEQFF. The CDR3 coding sequence is TGTGCCAGCAGTGAGGCCCCCCTCGACGGGAGCGCCTACAATGAGCAGTTCTTC.

This clone was detected only once. This chain joins TRBV14 and TRBJ2-1; tentatively, D is TRBD2 (6 bases). This CDR3 is 15 amino acids long. Trimming took 5 bases from V and 6 from J, leaving 17 bases between them. Germline V CDR1 and CDR2: SGHDN, FVKESK. DNA for the CDR3: TGTGCCAGCAGCGGAGGGAGGTTTCCTCTCAATGAGCAGTTCTTC. It translates to CASSGGRFPLNEQFF.

The chain recombines TRBV2 with TRBJ2-7; D remains unclear. This CDR3 is built from 13 residues. From germline, CDR1 is SNHLY and CDR2 FYNNEI. Trimming took off 3 bases at V and 3 bases at J, with 9 bases between the two ends. The CDR3 loop reads CASSDRTGYEQYF. In DNA form, the CDR3 reads TGTGCCAGCAGTGATAGGACGGGCTACGAGCAGTACTTC.

CDR3 loop: CASSLPGFNTEAFF. In nucleotides, the CDR3 is TGTGCCAGCAGCTTACCAGGGTTTAACACTGAAGCTTTCTTT. The chain carries TRBV5-8 and TRBJ1-1; weak D call: TRBD1 (5 bases). This CDR3 is built from 14 residues. The germline V gene encodes CDR1 SGHTS and CDR2 YDEGEE. V dropped 2 bases and J dropped 2 bases, with 10 bases sitting between them. The complete variable domain, with remaining parts taken from reference TRBV5-8 and TRBJ1-1, reads EAGVTQSPTHLIKTRGQQATLRCSPISGHTSVYWYQQALGLGLQFLLWYDEGEERNRGNFPPRFSGRQFPNYSSELNVNALELEDSALYLCASSLPGFNTEAFFGQGTRLTVV.

The rearrangement links TRBV27 to TRBJ1-1; 7 nucleotides agree with TRBD1. The CDR3 runs 15 residues. The V gene end was trimmed by 5 bases and the J gene end by 0 bases; junction bases not matched to a gene: 6. The V gene's germline CDR1 is MNHEY and CDR2 SMNVEV (reference sequence). The CDR3 sequence is CASSLEGQLNTEAFF. CDR3 nucleotide sequence: TGTGCCAGCAGTCTCGAGGGACAGTTGAACACTGAAGCTTTCTTT.

V usage is TRBV6-1 and J usage is TRBJ1-2; 7 bases agree with TRBD1. J gave up 3 bases and V 7 bases, and 8 bases lay outside the gene matches. Germline loops: CDR1 MNHNS, CDR2 SASEGT. CDR3 length equals 14 residues. The CDR3 DNA sequence: TGTGCCAGCAATTTCGGCAGGGGGGACTATGGCTACACCTTC. Residues: CASNFGRGDYGYTF.

The gene calls are TRBV12-2 and TRBJ2-7. TRBV12-2 is annotated as a pseudogene. The CDR3 is made up of 16 amino acids. The CDR3 DNA is TGTGCAAGTCGCTTAGTCCAGCCTTCCGGAACCTACGAGCAGTACTTC. It specifies CASRLVQPSGTYEQYF.

V is TRBV7-2 and J is TRBJ1-4, with D possibly being TRBD1 (6 bases). Germline V gives CDR1 SGHTA, CDR2 FQGNSA. The CDR3 contains 15 residues. The V gene lost 5 bases and the J gene lost 1 base, with 11 bases spanning the gap. CDR3 in amino acids: CASSIQGRTNEKLFF. In DNA form, the CDR3 reads TGTGCCAGCAGCATTCAGGGGAGAACTAATGAAAAACTGTTTTTT.

The V call is TRBV7-2, the J call TRBJ1-1, with TRBD1 as a possible D gene (6 bases). Trimming took off 5 bases at V and 4 bases at J, with 11 bases between the two ends. There are 13 residues in the CDR3. The germline CDR1 and CDR2 sequences are SGHTA and FQGNSA. The CDR3 nucleotides are TGTGCCAGCAGCCCCTACAGGGCCACTGAAGCTTTCTTT. Protein sequence: CASSPYRATEAFF. The full variable domain, with the rest looked up from reference TRBV7-2 and TRBJ1-1, is GAGVSQSPSNKVTEKGKDVELRCDPISGHTALYWYRQSLGQGLEFLIYFQGNSAPDKSGLPSDRFSAERTGGSVSTLTIQRTQQEDSAVYLCASSPYRATEAFFGQGTRLTVV.

With regard to this clone: An end of the junction does not agree with germline; a read error may underlie this. The chain has TRBV2 and TRBJ1-2; D unclear. This CDR3 comprises 14 residues. Germline lookup yields CDR1 SNHLY and CDR2 FYNNEI. CDR3 protein: CAISEAPNNYGYTF. As DNA, the CDR3 is TGTGCCATCAGTGAGGCTCCGAATAACTATGGCTACACCTTC.

The chain carries TRBV28 and TRBJ1-6; 9 bases agree with TRBD1. The J segment lost 7 bases and the V segment lost 5 bases, leaving 12 bases of the junction unmatched. Germline CDR1 and CDR2: MDHEN and SYDVKM. The CDR3 runs to 17 residues. The CDR3 DNA reads as TGTGCCAGCAGTATCTCGACAGGGACAGGGCGGAATTCACCCCTCCACTTT. Protein sequence: CASSISTGTGRNSPLHF.

V is TRBV19 and J is TRBJ1-5; no clear D gene. Per the germline V gene, CDR1 is LNHDA and CDR2 is SQIVND (reference sequence). The CDR3 runs 13 residues. Between the trimmed V and J ends, which lost 3 bases and 7 bases, there was a span of 10 bases. Here the CDR3 DNA reads TGTGCCAGTAGTATCTGGTCGGGACAGCCCCAGCATTTT. This translates into CASSIWSGQPQHF.

The gene calls are TRBV19 and TRBJ1-1; D unresolved. V was pared by 6 bases and J by 4 bases, with 15 bases between. CDR1 is LNHDA, CDR2 SQIVND, per germline (reference sequence). The length of the CDR3 is 14 residues. The CDR3 DNA reads as TGTGCCAGTAGGGTTTCCGATACCAGCACTGAAGCTTTCTTT. Protein: CASRVSDTSTEAFF.

The genes are TRBV7-2 and TRBJ2-7, with 12 bases fitting TRBD1. The ends lost 4 bases at V and 6 bases at J; junction bases unmatched: 7. Per germline, CDR1 SGHTA and CDR2 FQGNSA. The CDR3 extends over 15 amino acids. The CDR3 loop is CASSSRDRGHFEQYF. CDR3 sequence (DNA): TGTGCCAGCAGCTCCAGGGACAGGGGGCATTTCGAGCAGTACTTC.

The chain joins TRBV11-2 to TRBJ2-7, with 11 bases lining up with TRBD2. V was clipped by 4 bases and J by 2 bases; unmatched bases: 7. The CDR3 loop spans 16 amino acids. CDR1 and CDR2 (germline): SGHAT, FQNNGV. CDR3 in DNA: TGTGCCAGCAGCTCATTAACTAGCGGGGGACCCTACGAGCAGTACTTC. Protein sequence: CASSSLTSGGPYEQYF.

The V call is TRBV9, the J call TRBJ2-2, with D possibly being TRBD1 (5 bases). CDR1 is SGDLS, CDR2 YYNGEE, per germline. The CDR3 is 18 residues long. Trimming left V 0 bases short and J 6 bases short, with 21 bases between. CDR3 in DNA: TGTGCCAGCAGCGTAGCTTTCTCGGGCAGGGTAGGGTCCGGGGAGCTGTTTTTT. Protein sequence: CASSVAFSGRVGSGELFF.

J is TRBJ2-5 and V is TRBV19, with D possibly being TRBD2 (6 bases). The length of the CDR3 is 15 residues. Germline CDR1 is LNHDA and CDR2 is SQIVND (reference sequence). Trimming shortened V by 3 bases and J by 5 bases, and 16 bases separated the two germline ends. Here the CDR3 reads CASSIGSGSSETQYF. The CDR3 DNA is TGTGCCAGTAGTATCGGTAGCGGTAGCAGTGAGACCCAGTACTTC. Together with reference TRBV19 and TRBJ2-5, the CDR3 gives the full variable domain: DGGITQSPKYLFRKEGQNVTLSCEQNLNHDAMYWYRQDPGQGLRLIYYSQIVNDFQKGDIAEGYSVSREKKESFPLTVTSAQKNPTAFYLCASSIGSGSSETQYFGPGTRLLVL.

The chain links TRBV19 to TRBJ2-3, with D possibly TRBD1 on 6 matching bases. Per the germline V gene, CDR1 is LNHDA and CDR2 is SQIVND (reference sequence). V was pared by 2 bases and J by 0 bases, with 12 bases between. This CDR3 region has 16 residues. The CDR3 DNA sequence: TGTGCCAGTAGTATAAGGGTGGGGGCCAGCACAGATACGCAGTATTTT. It encodes CASSIRVGASTDTQYF.

CDR3 region: CSVESFPNTEAFF. CDR3 coding DNA: TGCAGCGTTGAGTCCTTCCCGAACACTGAAGCTTTCTTT. The J gene is TRBJ1-1, the V gene TRBV29-1; D remains unclear. The CDR3 sequence is 13 residues long. The V and J ends lost 3 bases and 1 base respectively, with 9 bases between them. Germline V lookup: CDR1 SQVTM, CDR2 ANQGSEA.

The chain is built from TRBV30 and TRBJ2-1; the match to TRBD1 covers 10 bases. After removal of 5 bases from V and 8 bases from J, the junction contained 6 bases not matched to a gene. The CDR3 covers 13 residues. Per the germline V gene, CDR1 is GTSNPN and CDR2 is SVGIG (reference sequence). CDR3 bases: TGTGCCTGGGACAGGGGGCAGTTCTATGAGCAGTTCTTC. It translates to CAWDRGQFYEQFF.